The TCR beta chain described here comes from a study of vaccination and CD4 T cells after COVID-19. Study as a whole: For post-vaccine samples, collection took place a median about 72 days after dose two, ranging from 14 to 241.

The assay that was used to sequence DNA from cultured CD4+ T cells was the Oncomine TCR Beta short-read assay. Investigators isolated genomic DNA from cultured CD4+ T cells. TCRdb fed the PCR reads into MiXCR, producing one record per CDR3 protein. Counted here are around 19,000 distinct CDR3 sequences, around two fifths occurring once; the ten biggest clones make up approximately 13%. Treatment here: approximately 10-day PBMC culture with coronavirus spike peptide pools or control peptides (ViraFEST assay). The CDR3 loop spans 15 amino acids. Germline-derived CDR1 and CDR2 are SGHVS and FNYEAQ. V shed 0 bases and J 2 bases; nucleotides not matched to a gene: 2. Study-wide points: Post-vaccination reactive clonotypes (median roughly 35) did not differ significantly from post-infection (approximately 20). Spike mono-reactivity was found in 304 of the 307 vaccine-specific clones identified in convalescent patients.

On this clonotype itself: Its antigen is undetermined.

The V gene is TRBV7-6, the J gene TRBJ2-7; TRBD1 aligns across 9 bases. The sequence came from a human donor who had recovered from COVID-19. Sequencing was done on a sample of CD4+ T cells from blood, cultured in vitro. The CDR3 DNA is TGTGCCAGCAGCTTAGCCGGGACAGGGACCTACGAGCAGTACTTC. Translated: CASSLAGTGTYEQYF.